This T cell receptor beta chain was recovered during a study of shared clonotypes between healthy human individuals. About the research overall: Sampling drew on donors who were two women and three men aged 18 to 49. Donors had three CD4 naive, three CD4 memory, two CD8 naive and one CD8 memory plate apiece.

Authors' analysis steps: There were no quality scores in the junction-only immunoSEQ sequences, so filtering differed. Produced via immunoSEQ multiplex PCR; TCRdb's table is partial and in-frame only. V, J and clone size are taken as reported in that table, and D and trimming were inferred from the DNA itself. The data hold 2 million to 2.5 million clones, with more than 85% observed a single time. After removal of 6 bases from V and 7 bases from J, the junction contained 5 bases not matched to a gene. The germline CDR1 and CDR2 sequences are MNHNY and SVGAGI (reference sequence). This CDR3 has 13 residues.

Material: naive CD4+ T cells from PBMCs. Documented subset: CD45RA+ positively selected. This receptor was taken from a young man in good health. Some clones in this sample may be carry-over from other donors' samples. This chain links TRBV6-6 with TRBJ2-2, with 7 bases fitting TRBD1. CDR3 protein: CASRDRVYGELFF. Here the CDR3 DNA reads TGTGCCAGCAGAGACAGGGTATACGGGGAGCTGTTTTTT.